These 17 T cell receptor beta chains were all obtained from the same sample, sequenced in a study of T cell responses to AZD1222 COVID-19 vaccine. The assay was immunoSEQ multiplex PCR, and TCRdb's table has in-frame clones only and misses some. The sample holds tens of thousands of clones; around three quarters are singletons and the top ten take around 7%. Source: peripheral blood, taken on day 0 of AZD1222 vaccination. The receptors derive from an adult in good health.

The chain joins TRBV27 to TRBJ2-3; 9 bases fit TRBD1. Per germline, CDR1 MNHEY and CDR2 SMNVEV (reference sequence). V dropped 2 bases and J dropped 6; count of bases not matched to a gene: 6. The CDR3 has 15 residues. The CDR3 DNA reads TGTGCCAGCAGTTTAGGGACAGGGTCCCCCGATACGCAGTATTTT. Translation: CASSLGTGSPDTQYF.

The CDR3 loop reads CASSLQAYEQYF. In nucleotides, the CDR3 is TGTGCCAGCAGTTTACAGGCCTACGAGCAGTACTTC. This sequence joins TRBV28 and TRBJ2-7; D is ambiguous. This CDR3 contains 12 residues. The V end lost 2 bases, the J end lost 2 bases, and 4 bases lay between the germline ends. CDR1 is MDHEN, CDR2 SYDVKM, per germline. The entire variable domain, with the rest obtained from reference TRBV28 and TRBJ2-7, is as follows: DVKVTQSSRYLVKRTGEKVFLECVQDMDHENMFWYRQDPGLGLRLIYFSYDVKMKEKGDIPEGYSVSREKKERFSLILESASTNQTSMYLCASSLQAYEQYFGPGTRLTVT.

The chain recombines TRBV6-5 with TRBJ1-4; D is perhaps TRBD1 (6 bases). Germline CDR1 MNHEY, CDR2 SVGAGI. The CDR3 runs to 15 residues. V dropped 4 bases and J dropped 8 bases, with 17 bases sitting between them. CDR3 sequence (DNA): TGTGCCAGCAGTTCGCGGGGGGGGACAACCGAAAAACTGTTTTTT. Amino acids: CASSSRGGTTEKLFF.

The J gene is TRBJ2-3, the V gene TRBV28; 7 nucleotides line up with TRBD1. Trimming removed 10 bases from V and 1 base from J; junction bases left unmatched: 11. Looked up from germline, CDR1 is MDHEN and CDR2 is SYDVKM. The CDR3 contains 15 residues. The CDR3 reads CATQFSGQGTDTQYF. The DNA of the CDR3 is TGTGCCACCCAGTTTTCCGGACAGGGCACAGATACGCAGTATTTT. Variable domain in full (rest from reference TRBV28 and TRBJ2-3): DVKVTQSSRYLVKRTGEKVFLECVQDMDHENMFWYRQDPGLGLRLIYFSYDVKMKEKGDIPEGYSVSREKKERFSLILESASTNQTSMYLCATQFSGQGTDTQYFGPGTRLTVL.

This rearrangement joins TRBV10-2 to TRBJ1-5, with D uncertain. Germline V gene data show CDR1 as WSHSY and CDR2 as SAAADI. This CDR3 is 14 amino acids long. With 2 bases removed from V and 3 bases from J, the gap between germline ends came to 8 bases. CDR3 nucleotide sequence: TGCGCCAGCAGTGAGCGGGTCACCAATCAGCCCCAGCATTTT. Translation gives CASSERVTNQPQHF.

The chain couples TRBV30 to TRBJ2-4, with D possibly TRBD1 on 5 matching bases. The germline V gene encodes CDR1 GTSNPN and CDR2 SVGIG (reference sequence). V was pared by 3 bases and J by 1 base, with 16 bases between. The CDR3 loop spans 16 amino acids. The CDR3 loop reads CAWRSQGPTAKNIQYF. The CDR3 region has the DNA TGTGCCTGGAGATCCCAGGGTCCTACTGCCAAAAACATTCAGTACTTC.

This clone has a single count. The chain recombines TRBV25-1 with TRBJ1-5; D uncertain. The ends were cut back, 5 bases at V and 0 bases at J, with 5 bases in the middle. CDR1 and CDR2 from the germline V gene are MGHDK and SYGVNS. The CDR3 is made up of 13 amino acids. The CDR3 loop is CASSPGSNQPQHF. DNA of the CDR3: TGTGCCAGCAGTCCGGGTAGCAATCAGCCCCAGCATTTT.

This clone has only one observation. Here the CDR3 DNA reads TGTGCCAGCAGTGAGGGGGGGACGAGTTATCCCTACGAGCAGTACGTC. Translating gives CASSEGGTSYPYEQYV. V and J are TRBV6-1 and TRBJ2-7, with TRBD2 identical over 7 bases. J gave up 2 bases and V 3 bases, and 10 bases lay outside the gene matches. CDR1 and CDR2 from the germline V gene are MNHNS and SASEGT. This CDR3 comprises 16 residues.

This rearrangement joins TRBV2 to TRBJ1-5; possible D gene TRBD1, 5 bases. The CDR3 length is 15 residues. V was shortened by 2 bases and J by 0 bases, with 8 bases between the two germline ends. Germline lookup yields CDR1 SNHLY and CDR2 FYNNEI. CDR3 nucleotide sequence: TGTGCCAGCAGTGAACAGGGTTTTAGCAATCAGCCCCAGCATTTT. Amino acid sequence: CASSEQGFSNQPQHF.

This sequence joins TRBV7-2 and TRBJ2-3; 7 nucleotides align to TRBD2. The CDR3 consists of 16 residues. The trim removed 4 bases at V and 3 bases at J, leaving 10 bases unmatched. Per germline, CDR1 SGHTA and CDR2 FQGNSA. CDR3 nucleotides: TGTGCCAGCAGCTCCGGGATGAGCGGGAAGACAGATACGCAGTATTTT. This sequence encodes CASSSGMSGKTDTQYF.

The rearrangement uses TRBV5-6 and TRBJ2-7; either TRBD1 or TRBD2 may supply D (5 bases each). This CDR3 is 17 amino acids long. CDR1 and CDR2 (germline): SGHDT, YYEEEE. Trimming stripped 0 bases from V and 3 bases from J, with 19 bases between. CDR3 nucleotides: TGTGCCAGCAGCTTGGGGCTGGGAGCAGGGAGTGACTACGAGCAGTACTTC. It yields the protein CASSLGLGAGSDYEQYF.

V usage is TRBV5-1 and J usage is TRBJ1-4; D is undetermined. Germline V gene lookup returns CDR1 SGHRS and CDR2 YFSETQ. V lost 0 bases to trimming and J lost 1 base, with 10 bases between them. CDR3 size: 16 residues. Written as DNA, the CDR3 is TGCGCCAGCAGCTTGGCCCTGTCGGGAACTAATGAAAAACTGTTTTTT. This codes for CASSLALSGTNEKLFF.

The V call is TRBV7-8, the J call TRBJ2-1; 8 positions match TRBD2. CDR1 is SGHVS, CDR2 FQNEAQ, per germline. V shed 5 bases and J 4 bases; nucleotides not matched to a gene: 1. The CDR3 consists of 13 residues. CDR3 sequence: CASSRGGYNEQFF. The DNA for the CDR3 is TGTGCCAGCAGCCGGGGGGGATACAATGAGCAGTTCTTC.

This clone appeared a few times. J is TRBJ1-5 and V is TRBV19; TRBD1 matches 8 bases. CDR1 is LNHDA, CDR2 SQIVND, per germline (reference sequence). The CDR3 runs to 15 residues. V was clipped by 4 bases and J by 1 base; unmatched bases: 3. CDR3 bases: TGTGCCAGTAGTAGACAGGGGAAGAGCAATCAGCCCCAGCATTTT. Translating gives CASSRQGKSNQPQHF.

The sample holds one count of this clone. Here the CDR3 reads CASSASAGGPETQYF. The CDR3 coding sequence is TGTGCCAGCAGCGCCTCAGCGGGAGGGCCGGAGACCCAGTACTTC. J is TRBJ2-5 and V is TRBV9; 10 bases fit TRBD2. CDR3 length: 15 amino acids. From germline, CDR1 is SGDLS and CDR2 YYNGEE. Unmatched junction bases numbered 7, after V lost 3 bases and J lost 5 bases.

The chain couples TRBV11-2 to TRBJ1-5, with 8 bases fitting TRBD1. The CDR3 consists of 16 residues. Trimming removed 0 bases from V and 5 bases from J; junction bases left unmatched: 6. Germline CDR1 SGHAT, CDR2 FQNNGV. CDR3 sequence reads: CASSLDRGRVDQPQHF. CDR3 sequence (DNA): TGTGCCAGCAGCTTAGACAGGGGGCGCGTGGATCAGCCCCAGCATTTT.

The chain employs TRBV29-1 and TRBJ1-1, with unresolved D. V lost 2 bases to trimming and J lost 1 base, with 8 bases between them. In germline, CDR1 is SQVTM, CDR2 ANQGSEA. This CDR3 has 13 amino acids. The CDR3, as DNA: TGCAGCGTTGAAAGGGTGTCGAACACTGAAGCTTTCTTT. It yields the protein CSVERVSNTEAFF. The full variable domain, in which reference TRBV29-1 and TRBJ1-1 provide the parts outside the CDR3, is SAVISQKPSRDICQRGTSLTIQCQVDSQVTMMFWYRQQPGQSLTLIATANQGSEATYESGFVIDKFPISRPNLTFSTLTVSNMSPEDSSIYLCSVERVSNTEAFFGQGTRLTVV.